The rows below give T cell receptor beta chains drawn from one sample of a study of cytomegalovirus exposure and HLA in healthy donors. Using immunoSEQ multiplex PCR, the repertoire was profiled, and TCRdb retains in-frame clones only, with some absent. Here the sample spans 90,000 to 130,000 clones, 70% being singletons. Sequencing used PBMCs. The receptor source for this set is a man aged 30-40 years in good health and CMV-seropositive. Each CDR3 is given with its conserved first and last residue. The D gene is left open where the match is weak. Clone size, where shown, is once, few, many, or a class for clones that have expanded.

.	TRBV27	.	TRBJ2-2	TGTGCCAGCAGTTTCGGAGGGCCAGGCACCGGGGAGCTGTTTTTT	CASSFGGPGTGELFF
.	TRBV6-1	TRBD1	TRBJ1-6	TGTGCCAGCAGTGACCCGGACAGGGGCCCCCTTAATTCACCCCTCCACTTT	CASSDPDRGPLNSPLHF
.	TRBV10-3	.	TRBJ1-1	TGTGCCATCAGCCAAGGACAGTTGAACACTGAAGCTTTCTTT	CAISQGQLNTEAFF
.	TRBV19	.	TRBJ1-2	TGTGCCAGTAAGAAGAGGAACTATGGCTACACCTTC	CASKKRNYGYTF
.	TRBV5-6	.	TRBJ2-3	TGTGCCAGCAGCCCCGGGGCGGGACGGCGCACAGATACGCAGTATTTT	CASSPGAGRRTDTQYF
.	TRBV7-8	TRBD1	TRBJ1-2	TGTGCCAGCAGCCCCGGGCGACAGGGTATCTATGGCTACACCTTC	CASSPGRQGIYGYTF
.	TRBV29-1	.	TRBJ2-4	TGCAGCGTTCGAGACCTAGGGGTTATAAACATTCAGTACTTC	CSVRDLGVINIQYF
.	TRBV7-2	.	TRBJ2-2	TGTGCCAGCAGCTTAATACCCTCTTGGCGGTCAGCGGGGGAGCTGTTTTTT	CASSLIPSWRSAGELFF
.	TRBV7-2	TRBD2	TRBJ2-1	TGTGCCAGCAGCGGCGGACTAGCGGGGGGGGTTGATGAGCAGTTCTTC	CASSGGLAGGVDEQFF
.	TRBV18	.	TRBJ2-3	TGTGCCAGCTCACCAGAGGTAGATACGCAGTATTTT	CASSPEVDTQYF
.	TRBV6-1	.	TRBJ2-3	TGTGCCAGCAGCGTAGGGACTCCAGGCGCAGATACGCAGTATTTT	CASSVGTPGADTQYF
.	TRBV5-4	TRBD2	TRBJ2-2	TGTGCCAGCAGCTTGGCTAGCGGGACTGACGGGGAGCTGTTTTTT	CASSLASGTDGELFF
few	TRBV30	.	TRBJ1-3	TGTGCCTGGAGTACACGCCTTTCTGGAAACACCATATATTTT	CAWSTRLSGNTIYF
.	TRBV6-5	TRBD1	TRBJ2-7	TGTGCCAGCAGCTCAGGGGGCTCCCCGACTACGAGGCAGTACTTC	CASSSGGSPTTRQYF
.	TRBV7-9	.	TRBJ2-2	TGTGCCAGCAGCTTATCCGGAGGGCACACCGGGGAGCTGTTTTTT	CASSLSGGHTGELFF
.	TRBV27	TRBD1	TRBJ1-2	TGTGCCAGCAGTCAGGACAGGGGTAGTTCTGGCTACACCTTC	CASSQDRGSSGYTF
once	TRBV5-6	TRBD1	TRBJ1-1	TGTGCCAGCAGCTCCAGGGGGCGCACTGAAGCTTTCTTT	CASSSRGRTEAFF
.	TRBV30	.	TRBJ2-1	TGTGCCTGGAGTCAGTTCCCCAGCTCCTACAATGAGCAGTTCTTC	CAWSQFPSSYNEQFF
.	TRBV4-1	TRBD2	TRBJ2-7	TGCGCCAGCAGCCGATATACTAGCGGGGGGAGCTACGAGCAGTACTTC	CASSRYTSGGSYEQYF
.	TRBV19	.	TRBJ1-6	TGTGCCAGTAGTCTGCCCCCAGGGGTCGCAAATTCACCCCTCCACTTT	CASSLPPGVANSPLHF
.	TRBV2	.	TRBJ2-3	TGTGCCAGCAGCCGTATAGGGGGTACGCAGTATTTT	CASSRIGGTQYF
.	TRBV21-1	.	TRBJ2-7	TGTGCCAGCAGCAAAGAGGCACACTCAGGGCACGAGCAGTACTTC	CASSKEAHSGHEQYF
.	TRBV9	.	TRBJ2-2	TGTGCCAGCAGCGTAGCGGTGGGGCCAAACACCGGGGAGCTGTTTTTT	CASSVAVGPNTGELFF
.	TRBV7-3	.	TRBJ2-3	TGTGCCAGCAGCCCTTGGACAGGGAGGGCAGATACGCAGTATTTT	CASSPWTGRADTQYF
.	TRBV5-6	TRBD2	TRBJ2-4	TGTGCCAGCAGCTATGGACTAGGATTAGCCAAAAACATTCAGTACTTC	CASSYGLGLAKNIQYF
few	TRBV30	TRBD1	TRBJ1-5	TGTGCCTGTCAGGGGGGACAGGGGTTTGGCAATCAGCCCCAGCATTTT	CACQGGQGFGNQPQHF
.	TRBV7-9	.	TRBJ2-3	TGTGCCAGCAGCCCAACGAGGGACTTTGACACAGATACGCAGTATTTT	CASSPTRDFDTDTQYF
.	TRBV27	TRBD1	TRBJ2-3	TGTGCCAGCAGTTACGGACAGGGGTTCTTGGATACGCAGTATTTT	CASSYGQGFLDTQYF
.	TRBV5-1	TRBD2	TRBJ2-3	TGCGCCAGCAGCGAAAAACCTGGGGCTAGCGGGGCAGATACGCAGTATTTT	CASSEKPGASGADTQYF
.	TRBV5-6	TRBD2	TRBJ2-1	TGTGCCAGCAGCGCGGGACTAGCAGACAATGAGCAGTTCTTC	CASSAGLADNEQFF
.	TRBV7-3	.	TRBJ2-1	TGTGCCAGCAGCACCGCGGGACGCTCGAATGAGCAGTTCTTC	CASSTAGRSNEQFF
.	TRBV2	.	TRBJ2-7	TGTGCCAGCACTGGGGGCCACGAGCAGTACTTC	CASTGGHEQYF
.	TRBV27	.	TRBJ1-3	TGTGCCAGCAGTCCTATACGCTCCGGGGTAGGAAACACCATATATTTT	CASSPIRSGVGNTIYF
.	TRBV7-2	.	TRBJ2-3	TGTGCCAGCAGCTCCCCTAGCACAGATACGCAGTATTTT	CASSSPSTDTQYF
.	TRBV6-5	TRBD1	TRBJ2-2	TGTGCCAGCAGTTACCGGACAGGGCCCGGGGAGCTGTTTTTT	CASSYRTGPGELFF
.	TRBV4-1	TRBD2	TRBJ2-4	TGCGCCAGCAGCCAAGAAAGGGGCGGGGGGGCCATAAACATTCAGTACTTC	CASSQERGGGAINIQYF
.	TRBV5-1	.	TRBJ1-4	TGCGCCAGCAGCTTGGACGGTGGACGGAGGACTAATGAAAAACTGTTTTTT	CASSLDGGRRTNEKLFF
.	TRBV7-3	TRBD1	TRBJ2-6	TGTGCCAGCAGCCCTGGGACAGCTTCCTCTGGGGCCAACGTCCTGACTTTC	CASSPGTASSGANVLTF
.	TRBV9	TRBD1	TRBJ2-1	TGTGCCAGCAGCGAACCCGGGACAGGGGGGGTGAATGAGCAGTTCTTC	CASSEPGTGGVNEQFF
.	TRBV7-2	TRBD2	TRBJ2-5	TGTGCCAGCAGCTTAGTGCCTAGCGGGGGCCAAGAGACCCAGTACTTC	CASSLVPSGGQETQYF
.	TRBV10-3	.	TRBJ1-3	TGTGCCATCAGTGAGTCACTGGGGAGGTCTGGAAACACCATATATTTT	CAISESLGRSGNTIYF
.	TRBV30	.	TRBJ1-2	TGTGCCCCTATAGACTATGGCTACACCTTC	CAPIDYGYTF
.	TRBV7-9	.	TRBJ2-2	TGTGCCAGCAGCTCGCGAAGGGGGATGTACGCCGGGGAGCTGTTTTTT	CASSSRRGMYAGELFF
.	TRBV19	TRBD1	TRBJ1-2	TGTGCCAGTAGTTTTGACCCCGGGACAGGGGCTTTTGGCTACACCTTC	CASSFDPGTGAFGYTF
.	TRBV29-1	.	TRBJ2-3	TGCAGCGCGAACCGAGGGTCCCCCCACGATACGCAGTATTTT	CSANRGSPHDTQYF
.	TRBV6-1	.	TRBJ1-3	TGTGCCAGCAGTGGAGGGGGCTCTGGAAACACCATATATTTT	CASSGGGSGNTIYF